This TCR beta chain was sequenced in a study of vaccination effects on CD4 cells after COVID-19. Regarding this clone: Its antigen remains unidentified.

Peptide-pool stimulation followed by sequencing identified expanded antigen-specific CD4+ clonotypes in the ViraFEST assay. An approximately nine-day culture period preceded the isolation of CD4+ T cells. Each person got two doses of an mRNA SARS-CoV-2 vaccine, BNT162b2 or mRNA-1273. IL-2 at about 10 IU/ml and peptides at 7.5 to 10 ug/ml were added to cultured PBMC, approximately 2 million per well. Produced via immunoSEQ multiplex PCR; TCRdb's table is partial and in-frame only. The table shows about 61,000 clones, with around 73% occurring only once. General study results and limits: After vaccination of healthy people, only 1 of 255 vaccine-induced clones cross-reacted with common cold coronaviruses. The authors studied few convalescent patients and collected no early post-infection timepoints.

Sequencing was performed on CD4+ T cells from PBMCs cultured with HCoV-229E spike peptides, taken after COVID-19 vaccination. The TCR was taken from a human donor who received a COVID-19 vaccine.

The DNA for the CDR3 is TGTGCCAGCAGCCTCAGGACGGCTAACTATGGCTACACCTTC. It specifies CASSLRTANYGYTF. This chain uses TRBV7-9 with TRBJ1-2; no clear D gene. The germline CDR1 and CDR2 sequences are SEHNR and FQNEAQ (reference sequence). CDR3 length: 14 residues. V lost 5 bases and J lost 0, with 10 bases in between. Together with reference TRBV7-9 and TRBJ1-2, the CDR3 gives the full variable domain: DTGVSQNPRHKITKRGQNVTFRCDPISEHNRLYWYRQTLGQGPEFLTYFQNEAQLEKSRLLSDRFSAERPKGSFSTLEIQRTEQGDSAMYLCASSLRTANYGYTFGSGTRLTVV.